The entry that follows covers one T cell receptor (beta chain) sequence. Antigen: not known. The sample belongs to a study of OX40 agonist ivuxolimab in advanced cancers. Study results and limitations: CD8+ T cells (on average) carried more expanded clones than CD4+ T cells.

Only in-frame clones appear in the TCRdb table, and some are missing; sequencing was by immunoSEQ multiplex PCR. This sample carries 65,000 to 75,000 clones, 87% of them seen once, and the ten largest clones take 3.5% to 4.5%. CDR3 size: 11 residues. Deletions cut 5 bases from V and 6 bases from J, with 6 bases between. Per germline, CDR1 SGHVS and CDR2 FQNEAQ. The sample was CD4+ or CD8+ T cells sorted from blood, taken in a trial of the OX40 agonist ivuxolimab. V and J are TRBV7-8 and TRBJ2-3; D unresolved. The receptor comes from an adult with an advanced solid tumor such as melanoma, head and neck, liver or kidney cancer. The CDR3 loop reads CASSPRDTQYF. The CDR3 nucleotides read TGTGCCAGCAGCCCTCGGGATACGCAGTATTTT.